A single sample gave rise to the 5 T cell receptor beta chains below, sequenced in a study of T cells in tumors after PD-1 blockade. This table comes from immunoSEQ multiplex PCR, and its TCRdb copy is limited to in-frame clones, with some not included. Among 4,000 to 5,000 clones listed, about two thirds were seen once. The source was tumor tissue, collected before anti-PD-1 treatment. Every receptor here comes from a human donor with basal cell carcinoma.

The rearrangement uses TRBV28 and TRBJ2-3, with TRBD2 matching over 9 bases. Germline CDR1 and CDR2: MDHEN and SYDVKM. The CDR3 covers 15 residues. V was pared by 6 bases and J by 4 bases, with 8 bases of the junction left unmatched. The CDR3 bases are TGTGCCAGCAGCGGGAAGCGGGGGGTAGCAGATACGCAGTATTTT. Its protein product is CASSGKRGVADTQYF.

In its sample, this clone ranks as large. J is TRBJ2-2 and V is TRBV9; 7 positions agree with TRBD1. CDR1 and CDR2 (germline): SGDLS, YYNGEE. CDR3 size: 17 residues. V dropped 3 bases and J dropped 0; count of bases not matched to a gene: 8. The CDR3 DNA follows: TGTGCCAGCAGCGCCTCCGGGACAGATCCGAACACCGGGGAGCTGTTTTTT. Protein: CASSASGTDPNTGELFF.

The rearrangement joins TRBV7-9 to TRBJ2-5; TRBD2 is a possible D gene (5 bases). Germline V CDR1 and CDR2: SEHNR, FQNEAQ (reference sequence). Trimming took 6 bases from V and 4 from J, leaving 18 bases between them. This CDR3 comprises 15 residues. CDR3: CASSSGLALGETQYF. In nucleotides, the CDR3 is TGTGCCAGCAGTTCGGGATTGGCCTTGGGAGAGACCCAGTACTTC. Drawing the rest from reference TRBV7-9 and TRBJ2-5, the complete variable domain is DTGVSQNPRHKITKRGQNVTFRCDPISEHNRLYWYRQTLGQGPEFLTYFQNEAQLEKSRLLSDRFSAERPKGSFSTLEIQRTEQGDSAMYLCASSSGLALGETQYFGPGTRLLVL.

The rearrangement links TRBV18 to TRBJ1-3; no definite D call. Germline V gives CDR1 KGHSH, CDR2 LQKENI. This CDR3 comprises 16 residues. V was cut by 3 bases and J by 2 bases, with 14 bases left in between. The CDR3 loop is CASSPRNSITGNTIYF. The CDR3 region has the DNA TGTGCCAGCTCACCCCGAAACAGTATTACTGGAAACACCATATATTTT.

V is TRBV5-1 and J is TRBJ2-1; 8 bases map to TRBD2. This CDR3 region has 15 residues. The J segment lost 8 bases and the V segment lost 5 bases, leaving 12 bases of the junction unmatched. Germline CDR1 SGHRS, CDR2 YFSETQ. The CDR3 sequence: CASRGGAGGPHEQFF. The CDR3 DNA reads as TGCGCCAGCAGAGGGGGGGCGGGGGGCCCCCATGAGCAGTTCTTC.